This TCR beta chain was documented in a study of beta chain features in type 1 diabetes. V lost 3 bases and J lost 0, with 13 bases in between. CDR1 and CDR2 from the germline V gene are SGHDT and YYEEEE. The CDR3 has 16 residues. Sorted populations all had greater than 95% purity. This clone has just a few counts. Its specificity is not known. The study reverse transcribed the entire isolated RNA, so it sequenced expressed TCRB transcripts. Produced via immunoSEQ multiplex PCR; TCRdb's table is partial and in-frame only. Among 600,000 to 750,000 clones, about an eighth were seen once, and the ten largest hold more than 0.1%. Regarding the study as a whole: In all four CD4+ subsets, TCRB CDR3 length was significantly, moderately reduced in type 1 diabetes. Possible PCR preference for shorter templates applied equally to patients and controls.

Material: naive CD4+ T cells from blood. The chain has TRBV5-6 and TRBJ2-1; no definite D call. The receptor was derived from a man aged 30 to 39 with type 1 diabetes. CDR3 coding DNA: TGTGCCAGCAGCTACGGCTTGTTATACTCCTACAATGAGCAGTTCTTC. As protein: CASSYGLLYSYNEQFF.